This entry lists 9 T cell receptor beta chains sequenced from one sample in a study of T cells after yellow fever vaccination. TCRdb analysed the 5' RACE reads with MiXCR anew, one entry per CDR3 protein. Of 180,000 or so distinct CDR3 sequences listed, approximately 9.9% were seen once; the top ten hold about 38%. The sample here was CD8+ T cells sorted from PBMCs, taken 15 days after the yellow fever booster vaccination. Receptor source: a man younger than 35 who received the YFV17D yellow fever vaccine.

The chain has TRBV5-1 and TRBJ2-5, with TRBD1 as a possible D gene (5 bases). V was shortened by 1 base and J by 1 base, with 14 bases between the two germline ends. From germline, CDR1 is SGHRS and CDR2 YFSETQ. CDR3 length equals 16 residues. CDR3 in DNA: TGCGCCAGCAGCTTGCCTGAACCTGGGGCCCAAGAGACCCAGTACTTC. It yields the protein CASSLPEPGAQETQYF.

V and J are TRBV20-1 and TRBJ2-7; tentatively, D is TRBD1 or TRBD2 (6 bases each). The germline V gene encodes CDR1 DFQATT and CDR2 SNEGSKA (reference sequence). V was pared by 0 bases and J by 6 bases, with 12 bases between. This CDR3 contains 13 residues. CDR3 DNA: TGCAGTGCTAGAGATCTGGGGGGCCGCGAGCAGTACTTC. Amino acids: CSARDLGGREQYF.

This clonotype appeared many times. The chain recombines TRBV28 with TRBJ1-5; the D is unclear. This CDR3 comprises 11 residues. CDR1 MDHEN and CDR2 SYDVKM come from the germline V gene. Trimming shortened V by 3 bases and J by 6 bases, and 3 bases separated the two germline ends. The CDR3 loop reads CASSLGQPQHF. The CDR3 DNA reads TGTGCCAGCAGTTTGGGTCAGCCCCAGCATTTT.

This clonotype has only a few counts. The chain carries TRBV11-2 and TRBJ1-2; D not resolved. The CDR3 totals 11 residues. The germline V and J ends were trimmed by 5 bases and 8 bases, with 9 bases remaining between them. Germline V lookup: CDR1 SGHAT, CDR2 FQNNGV. The CDR3 DNA is TGTGCCAGCAGCACTGCAGGAGGCTACACCTTC. Translating it yields CASSTAGGYTF. The whole variable domain, remainder taken from reference TRBV11-2 and TRBJ1-2, is EAGVAQSPRYKIIEKRQSVAFWCNPISGHATLYWYQQILGQGPKLLIQFQNNGVVDDSQLPKDRFSAERLKGVDSTLKIQPAKLEDSAVYLCASSTAGGYTFGSGTRLTVV.

V usage is TRBV3-1 and J usage is TRBJ2-7; 7 nucleotides line up with TRBD1. In germline, CDR1 is LGHDT, CDR2 YNNKEL (reference sequence). J lost 0 bases, V lost 1 base, and 3 bases had no gene match. The CDR3 loop spans 15 amino acids. CDR3 region: CASSQARDSSYEQYF. In nucleotides, the CDR3 is TGTGCCAGCAGCCAAGCCAGGGACAGCTCCTACGAGCAGTACTTC.

The gene calls are TRBV5-1 and TRBJ2-3; 8 positions agree with TRBD2. V lost 0 bases and J lost 0; bases outside the gene matches: 3. Germline lookup yields CDR1 SGHRS and CDR2 YFSETQ. The CDR3 totals 16 residues. Here the CDR3 reads CASSLEAGGSTDTQYF. Written as DNA, the CDR3 is TGCGCCAGCAGCTTGGAGGCGGGGGGCAGCACAGATACGCAGTATTTT.

The rearrangement links TRBV20-1 to TRBJ2-5, with 9 bases matching TRBD2. Germline lookup yields CDR1 DFQATT and CDR2 SNEGSKA (reference sequence). V lost 0 bases and J lost 3; bases outside the gene matches: 8. The CDR3 contains 16 residues. CDR3 bases: TGCAGTGCTAGAGATAGGTCTAGCGGGGTAGAAGAGACCCAGTACTTC. This translates into CSARDRSSGVEETQYF.

The chain combines TRBV6-2 or TRBV6-3 with TRBJ2-3; unclear D gene. In germline, CDR1 is MNHEY, CDR2 SVGEGT. The CDR3 extends over 12 amino acids. V was pared by 4 bases and J by 5 bases, with 7 bases between. This chain's CDR3 is CASSSLVDTQYF. The DNA for the CDR3 is TGTGCCAGCAGTTCCCTCGTAGATACGCAGTATTTT.

CDR3 sequence (DNA): TGTGCCAGCAGCCCAGACCCGGGGACCTACAATGAGCAGTTCTTC. It is translated as CASSPDPGTYNEQFF. The V call is TRBV3-1, the J call TRBJ2-1; possibly TRBD2 for D (5 bases). The CDR3 covers 15 residues. The ends were cut back, 4 bases at V and 2 bases at J, with 12 bases in the middle. Germline V gene lookup returns CDR1 LGHDT and CDR2 YNNKEL (reference sequence).